This paragraph covers one T cell receptor beta chain sequence. Its antigen remains unknown. This sample was included in a study of OX40 agonist ivuxolimab in advanced cancers. Study results and caveats: Dose levels from 0.1 to 3.0 mg/kg saw CD4+ and CD8+ blood T cells expand clonally by week 6.

Autoimmune disease history or systemic immunosuppression barred patients. Baseline, cycle 4 day 1, and cycle 7 day 1 were the blood sampling points. Sequenced by immunoSEQ multiplex PCR; TCRdb stores in-frame clones only, minus some. The sample holds tens of thousands of clones; approximately 83% are singletons and the top ten take approximately 15%. J was trimmed by 3 bases and V by 6 bases; bases with no gene match: 9. This CDR3 spans 16 amino acids. The germline CDR1 and CDR2 sequences are MNHEY and SMNVEV (reference sequence). The TCR originated in an adult with an advanced solid tumor such as melanoma, head and neck, liver or kidney cancer. The specimen comprised CD4+ or CD8+ T cells sorted from blood, sampled in a trial of the OX40 agonist ivuxolimab. The V gene is TRBV27, the J gene TRBJ1-5, with TRBD1 matching 9 bases. The DNA for the CDR3 is TGTGCCAGCAGATCCCTGGGGACAGGGAACAATCAGCCCCAGCATTTT. This gives the protein CASRSLGTGNNQPQHF.